Presented here are 23 T cell receptor beta chains from one specimen sequenced in a study of blood T cells in healthy people across ages. Primers used in a second PCR of about 7 to 11 cycles were a sample-barcoded 5' primer and a J-beta primer mix. TCRdb passed the 5' RACE reads through MiXCR, listing each CDR3 protein once. The sample contains approximately 800,000 distinct CDR3 sequences, roughly 50% of which appear only once. The material sequenced was blood. These receptors were taken from a man aged 40-49 years in good health.

Details on this clonotype: Its ends do not fully match the called genes, so a read error is possible. The gene calls are TRBV20-1 and TRBJ2-2; TRBD2 matches at 8 bases. The germline CDR1 and CDR2 sequences are DFQATT and SNEGSKA (reference sequence). The CDR3 covers 14 residues. The CDR3 region has the DNA TGCAGTGCTAAGGGTAGCGGGGACACCGGGGAGTTGTTTTTT. As protein: CSAKGSGDTGELFF.

The J gene is TRBJ1-1, the V gene TRBV29-1; no clear D gene. V lost 3 bases, J lost 1 base, and 9 bases lay in between. Germline loops: CDR1 SQVTM, CDR2 ANQGSEA. This CDR3 has 13 amino acids. The CDR3 DNA reads as TGCAGCGTTGATAATCGGGGGAACACTGAAGCTTTCTTT. As protein: CSVDNRGNTEAFF. Variable domain in full (rest from reference TRBV29-1 and TRBJ1-1): SAVISQKPSRDICQRGTSLTIQCQVDSQVTMMFWYRQQPGQSLTLIATANQGSEATYESGFVIDKFPISRPNLTFSTLTVSNMSPEDSSIYLCSVDNRGNTEAFFGQGTRLTVV.

Concerning this clonotype: One junction end disagrees with the germline gene, perhaps due to a read error. The chain combines TRBV20-1 with TRBJ2-3; D unclear. Germline assignment: CDR1 DFQATT and CDR2 SNEGSKA (reference sequence). The CDR3 is made up of 15 amino acids. CDR3 bases: TGCAGTGCTAGATATGGCGGAGTGAGCACAGATACGCACTATTTT. Its translation is CSARYGGVSTDTHYF.

This clonotype was found a few times. The CDR3 nucleotides are TGCGCCAGCAAGACAGGGACCCAAGAGACCCAGTACTTC. It translates to CASKTGTQETQYF. The chain is built from TRBV5-1 and TRBJ2-5; 7 bases align to TRBD1. The ends lost 6 bases at V and 1 base at J; junction bases unmatched: 3. CDR3 size: 13 residues. Germline V lookup: CDR1 SGHRS, CDR2 YFSETQ.

The V and J genes are TRBV4-3 and TRBJ1-4; D is perhaps TRBD1 (5 bases). Germline V CDR1 and CDR2: LGHNA, YSLEER. This CDR3 contains 16 residues. V was trimmed by 2 bases and J by 5 bases, leaving 15 bases between them. This CDR3 is CASSQLPGLPNEKLFF. The CDR3 DNA follows: TGCGCCAGCAGCCAACTGCCGGGACTGCCGAATGAAAAACTGTTTTTT.

The chain couples TRBV6-4 to TRBJ2-7, with 8 bases lining up with TRBD1. J was trimmed by 1 base and V by 9 bases; bases with no gene match: 11. The V gene's germline CDR1 is MRHNA and CDR2 SNTAGT. The CDR3 extends over 15 amino acids. The CDR3 here is CARELDRVRSYEQYF. In DNA, the CDR3 is TGTGCCAGGGAACTGGACAGGGTTAGATCCTACGAGCAGTACTTC.

This clonotype was seen more than once but under ten times. V usage is TRBV9 and J usage is TRBJ2-1; 7 nucleotides line up with TRBD2. In germline, CDR1 is SGDLS, CDR2 YYNGEE. This CDR3 is built from 15 residues. The ends lost 3 bases at V and 2 bases at J; junction bases unmatched: 5. CDR3 DNA sequence: TGTGCCAGCAGCGCTGGGACTAACCCCTACAATGAGCAGTTCTTC. Amino acid sequence: CASSAGTNPYNEQFF.

Remarks on this clonotype: A read error may produce the germline difference seen at one junction end. The J gene is TRBJ2-5, the V gene TRBV28, with 10 bases aligning to TRBD2. The J call is doubtful: the DNA matches TRBJ2-7 better. This CDR3 spans 14 amino acids. Germline CDR1 and CDR2: MDHEN and SYDVKM. The CDR3 is CAGSFQAGGGEQYF. In DNA, the CDR3 is TGTGCCGGCAGTTTTCAAGCGGGAGGGGGCGAGCAGTACTTC.

This clonotype was seen a few times. This chain connects TRBV6-5 to TRBJ2-7; tentatively, D is TRBD1 (6 bases). This CDR3 has 13 residues. CDR1 and CDR2 from the germline V gene are MNHEY and SVGAGI. Trimming cost V 4 bases and J 3 bases, with 10 bases left between them. In DNA, the CDR3 is TGTGCCAGCAGTTCCAACAGGGTCTACGAGCAGTACTTC. This codes for CASSSNRVYEQYF.

The table lists this clonotype with a few counts. The J gene is TRBJ1-2, the V gene TRBV9, with D possibly being TRBD1 (5 bases). CDR3 size: 13 residues. The V gene lost 3 bases and the J gene lost 5 bases, with 11 bases spanning the gap. The germline V gene encodes CDR1 SGDLS and CDR2 YYNGEE. The CDR3 here is CASSGVGGYGYTF. CDR3 coding DNA: TGTGCCAGCAGCGGTGTCGGGGGTTATGGCTACACCTTC.

The V and J genes are TRBV5-1 and TRBJ2-7, with 7 bases aligning to TRBD1. The DNA end lines up better with TRBJ2-5; the J call may be wrong. Germline CDR1 and CDR2: SGHRS and YFSETQ. The CDR3 has 16 amino acids. The CDR3 DNA sequence: TGCGCCAGCAGCTTGTCGGGGACAGCAGTTCAAGAGACCCAGTACTTC. The encoded protein is CASSLSGTAVQETQYF.

The chain carries TRBV6-6 and TRBJ2-4; 12 nucleotides line up with TRBD2. Germline V gene lookup returns CDR1 MNHNY and CDR2 SVGAGI (reference sequence). This CDR3 region has 17 residues. V lost 6 bases to trimming and J lost 1 base; unmatched junction nucleotides: 7. CDR3 coding DNA: TGTGCCAGCAGCCCGACTAGCGGGAGATTGGCCAAAAACATTCAGTACTTC. Amino acids: CASSPTSGRLAKNIQYF.

This clonotype was counted a single time. This rearrangement joins TRBV5-1 to TRBJ2-2; TRBD1 agrees at 8 bases. Germline trimming cut 4 bases from V and 5 bases from J; bases unmatched to any gene: 10. There are 16 residues in the CDR3. Germline assignment: CDR1 SGHRS and CDR2 YFSETQ. In DNA form, the CDR3 reads TGCGCCAGCAGCGTTGGACAGGGTCCGGGAACCGGGGAGCTGTTTTTT. Translating it yields CASSVGQGPGTGELFF.

This chain uses TRBV11-1 with TRBJ2-7; 7 bases agree with TRBD1. The CDR3 is made up of 16 amino acids. V was pared by 5 bases and J by 2 bases, with 12 bases of the junction left unmatched. Germline assignment: CDR1 SGHAT and CDR2 FQDESV (reference sequence). This CDR3 reads CASSARGTALTYEQYF. CDR3 DNA sequence: TGTGCCAGCAGCGCGCGTGGGACAGCTCTAACCTACGAGCAGTACTTC.

V and J are TRBV20-1 and TRBJ2-7; 7 bases are a match to TRBD1. The V gene end was trimmed by 4 bases and the J gene end by 7 bases; junction bases not matched to a gene: 4. The CDR3 loop spans 11 amino acids. From germline, CDR1 is DFQATT and CDR2 SNEGSKA (reference sequence). The DNA of the CDR3 is TGCAGTGCTATCGACAGGGAGGAGCAGTACTTC. It encodes CSAIDREEQYF.

The CDR3 is CSARAASGGGYTGELFF. Here the CDR3 DNA reads TGCAGTGCTAGAGCGGCTAGCGGGGGGGGCTACACCGGGGAGCTGTTTTTT. The chain uses TRBV20-1 and TRBJ2-2; 12 bases are shared with TRBD2. J was trimmed by 3 bases and V by 1 base; bases with no gene match: 6. The CDR3 loop spans 17 amino acids. Germline V gene lookup returns CDR1 DFQATT and CDR2 SNEGSKA (reference sequence).

With regard to this clonotype: The junction shows a germline mismatch at one end, possibly a read error. The chain couples TRBV20-1 to TRBJ2-1, with 7 bases identical to TRBD1. Looked up from germline, CDR1 is DFQATT and CDR2 is SNEGSKA (reference sequence). The CDR3 extends over 15 amino acids. The CDR3 is CSTRDWQGAYNEQFF. CDR3 nucleotides: TGCAGTACTAGAGATTGGCAGGGGGCCTACAATGAGCAGTTCTTC.

The chain couples TRBV21-1 to TRBJ1-1. TRBV21-1 is assigned pseudogene status. This CDR3 region has 12 residues. In DNA, the CDR3 is TGTGCCAGCAGCATCAGACGAGCTGAAGCTTTCTTT. Its protein is CASSIRRAEAFF.

The chain uses TRBV20-1 and TRBJ2-7; 9 positions agree with TRBD1. Germline-derived CDR1 and CDR2 are DFQATT and SNEGSKA (reference sequence). CDR3 size: 15 residues. J gave up 4 bases and V 5 bases, and 12 bases lay outside the gene matches. The CDR3 coding sequence is TGCAGTGCTCGGACAGGGGATGGGGGAGGATACGAGCAGTACTTC. It encodes CSARTGDGGGYEQYF.

This clonotype showed up many times. V gene TRBV5-1 combines with J gene TRBJ2-1; the D gene is possibly TRBD1 (6 bases). CDR3 length: 15 amino acids. V shed 4 bases and J shed 7 bases, with 18 bases lying between them. CDR1 is SGHRS and CDR2 is YFSETQ in the germline V gene. The CDR3 reads CASSIGQTSMNEQFF. The CDR3 DNA reads as TGCGCCAGCAGCATCGGACAGACTTCTATGAATGAGCAGTTCTTC.

The genes are TRBV20-1 and TRBJ2-1; 7 bases are shared with TRBD1. Per the germline V gene, CDR1 is DFQATT and CDR2 is SNEGSKA (reference sequence). With 5 bases clipped from V and 0 bases from J, the junction kept 4 bases outside the gene matches. The CDR3 contains 14 residues. The CDR3 sequence: CSASRGSSYNEQFF. Here the CDR3 DNA reads TGCAGTGCTTCCAGGGGGAGCTCCTACAATGAGCAGTTCTTC.

V usage is TRBV5-1 and J usage is TRBJ2-5; D unclear. Deletions cut 2 bases from V and 1 base from J, with 9 bases between. Looked up from germline, CDR1 is SGHRS and CDR2 is YFSETQ. The CDR3 loop spans 14 amino acids. In nucleotides, the CDR3 is TGCGCCAGCAGCTTTATGGGGATCCAAGAGACCCAGTACTTC. Protein product: CASSFMGIQETQYF. Full variable domain (outside the CDR3, taken from reference TRBV5-1 and TRBJ2-5): KAGVTQTPRYLIKTRGQQVTLSCSPISGHRSVSWYQQTPGQGLQFLFEYFSETQRNKGNFPGRFSGRQFSNSRSEMNVSTLELGDSALYLCASSFMGIQETQYFGPGTRLLVL.

This clonotype showed up just a few times. V and J are TRBV5-1 and TRBJ2-7, with D possibly matching TRBD2 (5 bases). The CDR3 spans 16 residues. V was clipped by 0 bases and J by 1 base, with 14 bases between them. Germline V gene sequence: CDR1 SGHRS, CDR2 YFSETQ. The CDR3 DNA reads TGCGCCAGCAGCTTGGATATAGTTGAGGGTTCCTACGAGCAGTACTTC. Residues: CASSLDIVEGSYEQYF. Full variable domain (rest looked up from reference TRBV5-1 and TRBJ2-7): KAGVTQTPRYLIKTRGQQVTLSCSPISGHRSVSWYQQTPGQGLQFLFEYFSETQRNKGNFPGRFSGRQFSNSRSEMNVSTLELGDSALYLCASSLDIVEGSYEQYFGPGTRLTVT.